The 23 T cell receptor beta chains below come from one sample, sequenced in a study of neoadjuvant nivolumab and ipilimumab in lung cancer. The method was immunoSEQ multiplex PCR; TCRdb's version includes in-frame clones alone and lacks a portion of them. The data hold about 8,000 clones, with about nine tenths observed a single time. Sequencing used tumor tissue, obtained after neoadjuvant nivolumab, alone or with ipilimumab, at or shortly before surgery. These TCRs come from an adult with non-small cell lung cancer. Some clones in this sample may be carry-over from other donors' samples.

The chain couples TRBV5-1 to TRBJ2-2, with D possibly matching TRBD1 (5 bases). This CDR3 is built from 14 residues. The germline gives CDR1 SGHRS, CDR2 YFSETQ. With 1 base removed from V and 6 bases from J, the gap between germline ends came to 10 bases. This chain's CDR3 is CASSLLGEAGELFF. In DNA, the CDR3 is TGCGCCAGCAGCTTGTTAGGGGAAGCCGGGGAGCTGTTTTTT.

The chain links TRBV7-2 to TRBJ2-7; no definite D call. The CDR3 contains 12 residues. Trimming cost V 4 bases and J 2 bases, with 6 bases left between them. Germline V CDR1 and CDR2: SGHTA, FQGNSA. CDR3 DNA: TGTGCCAGCAGCTCCTTTACCTACGAGCAGTACTTC. Amino acids: CASSSFTYEQYF.

J is TRBJ2-7 and V is TRBV5-4, with 7 nucleotides matching TRBD1. The CDR3 contains 15 residues. CDR1 and CDR2 from the germline V gene are SGHNT and YYREEE (reference sequence). Trimming removed 0 bases from V and 0 bases from J; junction bases left unmatched: 3. The DNA of the CDR3 is TGTGCCAGCAGCTTGGACGGGACAGCCTCCTACGAGCAGTACTTC. This translates into CASSLDGTASYEQYF.

This chain connects TRBV2 to TRBJ2-5; 8 bases align to TRBD1. From germline, CDR1 is SNHLY and CDR2 FYNNEI. Trimming removed 3 bases from V and 5 bases from J; junction bases left unmatched: 8. The CDR3 runs 15 residues. This CDR3 reads CASSDGQGAWETQYF. The CDR3 DNA follows: TGTGCCAGCAGTGACGGGCAGGGGGCTTGGGAGACCCAGTACTTC.

This chain uses TRBV5-1 with TRBJ2-1, with 9 bases matching TRBD2. There are 18 residues in the CDR3. Germline CDR1 is SGHRS and CDR2 is YFSETQ. The V and J ends lost 2 bases and 0 bases, in that order; junction bases with no gene match: 9. This CDR3 is CASSFGSGRAGSYNEQFF. As DNA, the CDR3 is TGCGCCAGCAGCTTCGGTAGCGGGAGAGCGGGCTCCTACAATGAGCAGTTCTTC.

The chain combines TRBV19 with TRBJ1-5, with 7 bases identical to TRBD1. CDR3 size: 15 residues. In germline, CDR1 is LNHDA, CDR2 SQIVND (reference sequence). The junction had 7 bases not matched to a gene; V was cut back by 5 bases and J by 3 bases. The CDR3 spells CASSGGTAYNQPQHF. In nucleotides, the CDR3 is TGTGCCAGTAGTGGAGGGACAGCCTACAATCAGCCCCAGCATTTT.

The genes are TRBV6-6 and TRBJ1-4; D gene ambiguous. The germline V gene has CDR1 MNHNY and CDR2 SVGAGI (reference sequence). V shed 7 bases and J shed 7 bases, with 10 bases lying between them. This CDR3 comprises 12 residues. CDR3 nucleotides: TGTGCCAGCACCCGACGGTCTGAAAAACTGTTTTTT. Its protein product is CASTRRSEKLFF.

The chain has TRBV4-1 and TRBJ2-3; weak D call: TRBD1 (6 bases). Deletions cut 3 bases from V and 8 bases from J, with 15 bases between. The CDR3 extends over 14 amino acids. CDR1 and CDR2 from the germline V gene are MGHRA and YSYEKL. The CDR3 spells CASSHPLRGTTQYF. The DNA for the CDR3 is TGCGCCAGCAGCCATCCTCTCAGGGGTACTACGCAGTATTTT.

This clone was seen just once. The J gene is TRBJ2-7, the V gene TRBV9; no reliable D call. CDR3 length: 15 residues. With 2 bases removed from V and 2 bases from J, the gap between germline ends came to 14 bases. Germline lookup yields CDR1 SGDLS and CDR2 YYNGEE. This CDR3 reads CASSVETCCTYEQYF. The CDR3 coding sequence is TGTGCCAGCAGCGTCGAGACTTGCTGCACCTACGAGCAGTACTTC.

V and J are TRBV6-1 and TRBJ2-1; TRBD2 matches at 14 bases. Per germline, CDR1 MNHNS and CDR2 SASEGT. The CDR3 has 15 amino acids. Unmatched junction bases numbered 5, after V lost 5 bases and J lost 8 bases. The CDR3 DNA reads TGTGCCAGCAGTCCCGGGACTAGCGGGAGTCATGAGCAGTTCTTC. This codes for CASSPGTSGSHEQFF.

The J gene is TRBJ2-7, the V gene TRBV6-5; TRBD2 might be the D (6 bases). CDR3 length: 14 amino acids. Deletions cut 6 bases from V and 3 bases from J, with 15 bases between. Germline V lookup: CDR1 MNHEY, CDR2 SVGAGI. The DNA for the CDR3 is TGTGCCAGCAGCCGGAGTAGCGGAATCTACGAGCAGTACTTC. Amino acid sequence: CASSRSSGIYEQYF.

The chain uses TRBV5-1 and TRBJ2-2, with no clear D. The ends were cut back, 0 bases at V and 4 bases at J, with 7 bases in the middle. Germline loops: CDR1 SGHRS, CDR2 YFSETQ. The length of the CDR3 is 14 residues. In DNA form, the CDR3 reads TGCGCCAGCAGCTTGGTAGCTTCCACCGGGGAGCTGTTTTTT. Translating gives CASSLVASTGELFF.

The genes are TRBV18 and TRBJ2-7, with a tentative D call TRBD1 (5 bases). Germline CDR1 is KGHSH and CDR2 is LQKENI. Between the trimmed V and J ends, which lost 6 bases and 1 base, there was a span of 16 bases. This CDR3 is 15 amino acids long. CDR3: CASSSTVSYSYEQYF. The CDR3 nucleotides read TGTGCCAGCTCGTCGACAGTTTCCTATTCCTACGAGCAGTACTTC.

This clone turned up a few times. The chain uses TRBV5-6 and TRBJ1-4, with 7 bases matching TRBD1. There are 15 residues in the CDR3. The ends lost 5 bases at V and 7 bases at J; junction bases unmatched: 11. Germline V lookup: CDR1 SGHDT, CDR2 YYEEEE. The CDR3 sequence is CASSFQGQGGEKLFF. CDR3 nucleotides: TGTGCCAGCAGTTTCCAGGGCCAGGGGGGTGAAAAACTGTTTTTT.

The chain carries TRBV7-2 and TRBJ2-2; D unresolved. Germline V lookup: CDR1 SGHTA, CDR2 FQGNSA. CDR3 length: 15 residues. The ends were cut back, 5 bases at V and 0 bases at J, with 10 bases in the middle. Here the CDR3 reads CASSHVTANTGELFF. The CDR3 DNA sequence: TGTGCCAGCAGCCATGTCACAGCGAACACCGGGGAGCTGTTTTTT.

The chain couples TRBV30 to TRBJ2-1; TRBD2 aligns across 7 bases. CDR3 length: 15 amino acids. Germline CDR1 reads GTSNPN; CDR2 reads SVGIG (reference sequence). Trimming cost V 1 base and J 7 bases; bases outside gene matches: 10. The CDR3 DNA reads as TGTGCCTGGAGTGCCCGCAGAGCGGGAATTAATGAGCAGTTCTTC. Translating gives CAWSARRAGINEQFF.

The chain joins TRBV11-2 to TRBJ2-1, with 11 bases identical to TRBD2. V trimming: 5 bases; J trimming: 4 bases; junction bases outside the gene matches: 10. CDR3 length: 17 amino acids. CDR1 is SGHAT and CDR2 is FQNNGV in the germline V gene. The CDR3 region has the DNA TGTGCCAGCAGCCTTACCCCGGGACTAGCGGATTACAATGAGCAGTTCTTC. This sequence encodes CASSLTPGLADYNEQFF.

The chain combines TRBV10-3 with TRBJ2-1; 7 bases match TRBD2. The CDR3 has 16 residues. J lost 5 bases, V lost 1 base, and 8 bases had no gene match. Germline V gene sequence: CDR1 ENHRY, CDR2 SYGVKD. DNA of the CDR3: TGTGCCATCAGTGAGTTGGGCGGGAGAGTTCACAATGAGCAGTTCTTC. It translates to CAISELGGRVHNEQFF.

This chain uses TRBV15 with TRBJ1-2, with a weak D call TRBD1 (5 bases). Germline loops: CDR1 LNHNV, CDR2 YYDKDF (reference sequence). The CDR3 loop spans 18 amino acids. V was pared by 0 bases and J by 6 bases, with 23 bases between. As DNA, the CDR3 is TGTGCCACCAGCAGAGATAGGGGCAGGACTCGCACGGGAAATGGCTACACCTTC. It translates to CATSRDRGRTRTGNGYTF.

This rearrangement joins TRBV4-1 to TRBJ2-4, with TRBD1 identical over 8 bases. The germline V gene has CDR1 MGHRA and CDR2 YSYEKL. This CDR3 is built from 16 residues. V lost 0 bases and J lost 2; bases outside the gene matches: 3. CDR3 nucleotide sequence: TGCGCCAGCAGCCAAGATCGACAGGGGACCAAAAACATTCAGTACTTC. Amino acid sequence: CASSQDRQGTKNIQYF.

The gene calls are TRBV4-1 and TRBJ2-1; D gene uncertain. Looked up from germline, CDR1 is MGHRA and CDR2 is YSYEKL. The V end lost 2 bases, the J end lost 0 bases, and 11 bases lay between the germline ends. This CDR3 is built from 16 residues. The CDR3 DNA sequence: TGCGCCAGCAGCCAACTGGGCCTTAGCTCCTACAATGAGCAGTTCTTC. Amino acid sequence: CASSQLGLSSYNEQFF.

The chain recombines TRBV25-1 with TRBJ1-1, with D maybe TRBD1 (5 bases). V shed 4 bases and J shed 1 base, with 13 bases lying between them. The length of the CDR3 is 15 residues. The germline CDR1 and CDR2 sequences are MGHDK and SYGVNS. CDR3 protein: CASSGAGAGNTEAFF. The CDR3 DNA sequence: TGTGCCAGCAGTGGCGCCGGGGCGGGGAACACTGAAGCTTTCTTT.

V and J are TRBV15 and TRBJ2-1, with 14 bases aligning to TRBD2. Germline V gives CDR1 LNHNV, CDR2 YYDKDF (reference sequence). This CDR3 region has 16 residues. V dropped 1 base and J dropped 4; count of bases not matched to a gene: 0. CDR3 nucleotide sequence: TGTGCCACCAGCAGAGGGACTAGCGGGAGGTACAATGAGCAGTTCTTC. Protein: CATSRGTSGRYNEQFF.